The clone carrying this TCR beta chain was detected ten times or more. What it recognizes is unknown. Treg sorting used a CD4+CD25+CD127-/low gate. Study-level findings and limits: Larger-cohort validation covered only one TCR beta V-J rearrangement. Tumor Tregs overlapped most with tumor, then blood, naive CD4+ cells.

Semi-nested PCR with Nested Universal Primer A followed constant-region reverse priming of full-length variable regions. TCRdb re-derived calls from the 5' RACE reads in MiXCR, one entry per CDR3 protein. The sample has around 34,000 distinct CDR3 sequences, over 20% seen once. The length of the CDR3 is 13 residues. Germline lookup yields CDR1 MNHEY and CDR2 SVGAGI. V gave up 6 bases and J gave up 0 bases, with 8 bases separating them. The sequencing input was tumor-infiltrating Tregs sorted from the breast tumor. This sequence originates from a female donor with breast cancer. The chain employs TRBV6-5 and TRBJ1-1, with D hard to call. CDR3 in amino acids: CASRDRLNTEAFF. The CDR3 DNA is TGTGCCAGCAGGGACCGCTTGAACACTGAAGCTTTCTTT.